This entry describes one TCR beta chain. Its target is unknown. The PCR had 60 Vbeta and 13 Jbeta primers. Some clones are missing from TCRdb's copy, which holds only in-frame ones; the method was immunoSEQ multiplex PCR. This table holds 85,000 to 100,000 clones, 60% to 70% found once. Trimming took 9 bases from V and 7 from J; bases not matched to a gene: 10. CDR1 KGHSH and CDR2 LQKENI come from the germline V gene. The CDR3 is made up of 14 amino acids. This sample is drawn from a study of cytomegalovirus exposure and HLA in healthy donors. Whole-study findings and limits: TCR sequences were mostly rare, though some public TCRs occurred in many donors.

The source material was PBMCs. The sequence was collected from a woman in her thirties in good health and CMV-seronegative. V usage is TRBV18 and J usage is TRBJ2-2; TRBD1 aligns across 8 bases. Here the CDR3 DNA reads TGTGCCAGTCTCACGGACAGGGATGTCGGGGAGCTGTTTTTT. Its protein product is CASLTDRDVGELFF.